These 16 T cell receptor beta chains originate from one sample sequenced in a study of spatial heterogeneity in lung cancer. Each CDR3 protein gets one entry after TCRdb re-called the 5' RACE reads with MiXCR. The top ten hold about a third of the sample, which has some 3,200 distinct CDR3 sequences, approximately 4.8% seen once. The time point was: sample taken at primary tumor resection. Overall study findings and caveats: Tracking of tumor mutation counts was seen in expanded intratumoral alpha and beta TCR counts.

These receptors have no known antigen. Material: lung tumor tissue, obtained at surgery. The receptors here all came from a female donor with early-stage non-small cell lung cancer.

By share, this clonotype ranks as medium-sized. This beta chain is an unintended read in a library built for alpha chains; its size means little. The rearrangement joins TRBV28 to TRBJ2-7; no firm D call. The CDR3 covers 12 residues. Trimming removed 7 bases from V and 1 base from J, with 8 bases in between. Germline CDR1 MDHEN, CDR2 SYDVKM. The CDR3 reads CASTQESYEQYF. The CDR3 coding sequence is TGTGCCAGCACTCAGGAATCCTACGAGCAGTACTTC.

By share, this clonotype ranks as medium-sized (0.01 to 0.1%). This beta chain is an off-target read within a library intended for alpha chains, so its frequency means little. The J gene is TRBJ2-3, the V gene TRBV20-1, with D maybe TRBD2 (6 bases). V was shortened by 7 bases and J by 0 bases, with 11 bases between the two germline ends. The germline CDR1 and CDR2 sequences are DFQATT and SNEGSKA (reference sequence). The CDR3 loop spans 13 amino acids. CDR3 amino acids: CSERSGSTDTQYF. CDR3 in DNA: TGCAGTGAGCGCAGCGGGAGCACAGATACGCAGTATTTT.

This clonotype was recorded a few times. This beta chain appears as a stray read in a library generated for alpha chains; its size is not informative. The rearrangement uses TRBV3-1 and TRBJ1-6; maybe TRBD1 (5 bases). The CDR3 runs to 17 residues. CDR1 and CDR2 from the germline V gene are LGHDT and YNNKEL (reference sequence). Trimming left V 1 base short and J 0 bases short, with 10 bases between. CDR3 loop: CASSQGGPSSYNSPLHF. CDR3 coding DNA: TGTGCCAGCAGCCAAGGGGGCCCGAGCTCCTATAATTCACCCCTCCACTTT.

Judged by abundance, this clonotype is medium-sized. As an off-target read in a library built for alpha chains, this beta chain has a frequency of little significance. The rearrangement uses TRBV28 and TRBJ1-5; TRBD1 aligns across 7 bases. Germline assignment: CDR1 MDHEN and CDR2 SYDVKM. V was pared by 8 bases and J by 5 bases, with 12 bases of the junction left unmatched. This CDR3 is 15 amino acids long. The CDR3 DNA follows: TGTGCCAGCCGAACGGGGCCAGGGGGGGATCAGCCCCAGCATTTT. Translated, it gives CASRTGPGGDQPQHF. The whole variable domain, filled in from reference TRBV28 and TRBJ1-5, reads DVKVTQSSRYLVKRTGEKVFLECVQDMDHENMFWYRQDPGLGLRLIYFSYDVKMKEKGDIPEGYSVSREKKERFSLILESASTNQTSMYLCASRTGPGGDQPQHFGDGTRLSIL.

By its share, this clonotype is medium-sized (0.01 to 0.1%). Because the library targeted alpha chains, this beta chain is an off-target read whose size means little. The chain joins TRBV5-6 to TRBJ1-1; D is unclear. The CDR3 totals 13 residues. V was trimmed by 3 bases and J by 1 base, leaving 7 bases between them. Per germline, CDR1 SGHDT and CDR2 YYEEEE. CDR3 protein: CASSSVGNTEAFF. DNA of the CDR3: TGTGCCAGCAGCTCCGTTGGGAACACTGAAGCTTTCTTT.

Within the sample, this clonotype is medium-sized (0.01 to 0.1%). The library was built for alpha chains, so this beta chain is an off-target read and its size means little. The rearrangement links TRBV3-1 to TRBJ2-2, with D uncertain. Trimming cost V 4 bases and J 4 bases, with 4 bases left between them. Germline V gene data show CDR1 as LGHDT and CDR2 as YNNKEL (reference sequence). The CDR3 sequence is 12 residues long. The CDR3 is CASSRITGELFF. The CDR3 region has the DNA TGTGCCAGCAGCCGAATCACCGGGGAGCTGTTTTTT.

On this clonotype itself: With the library built for alpha chains, this beta chain is off target and its frequency is not meaningful. The rearrangement links TRBV11-2 to TRBJ2-5; tentatively, D is TRBD1 or TRBD2 (5 bases each). From germline, CDR1 is SGHAT and CDR2 FQNNGV. Trimming left V 5 bases short and J 5 bases short, with 24 bases between. This CDR3 region has 17 residues. CDR3 sequence reads: CASSKKSDISGWETQYF. In DNA form, the CDR3 reads TGTGCCAGCAGCAAGAAATCGGACATATCGGGGTGGGAGACCCAGTACTTC.

Of note for this clonotype: The library was built for alpha chains, so this beta chain is an off-target read and its size means little. This CDR3 reads CSAAMTSVNEQFF. Here the CDR3 DNA reads TGCAGTGCTGCGATGACTAGCGTTAATGAGCAGTTCTTC. This chain links TRBV20-1 with TRBJ2-1; 8 nucleotides align to TRBD2. Germline V lookup: CDR1 DFQATT, CDR2 SNEGSKA (reference sequence). V lost 5 bases, J lost 7 bases, and 7 bases stayed unmatched. The CDR3 has 13 residues.

In this sample, this clonotype is medium-sized. This beta chain lies outside the target of a library built for alpha chains; its clone size means little. The CDR3 DNA follows: TGTGCCAGCAGCCTGCTCAGGGATACTGAGCAGTTCTTC. It specifies CASSLLRDTEQFF. V and J are TRBV5-6 and TRBJ2-1; possible D gene TRBD1, 5 bases. Germline values: CDR1 SGHDT, CDR2 YYEEEE. This CDR3 has 13 residues. V was pared by 4 bases and J by 9 bases, with 14 bases between. Full variable domain (remainder filled in from reference TRBV5-6 and TRBJ2-1): DAGVTQSPTHLIKTRGQQVTLRCSPKSGHDTVSWYQQALGQGPQFIFQYYEEEERQRGNFPDRFSGHQFPNYSSELNVNALLLGDSALYLCASSLLRDTEQFFGPGTRLTVL.

This clonotype counts as medium-sized (0.01 to 0.1%). This beta chain was picked up by a library intended for alpha chains and is off target, so its count carries little meaning. The genes are TRBV19 and TRBJ2-5, with D hard to call. This CDR3 is built from 13 residues. With 3 bases removed from V and 2 bases from J, the gap between germline ends came to 7 bases. CDR1 and CDR2 from the germline V gene are LNHDA and SQIVND (reference sequence). The CDR3 DNA reads TGTGCCAGTAGTATCCGGCAGCAAGAGACCCAGTACTTC. Its protein product is CASSIRQQETQYF.

This clonotype was detected only once. This beta chain is off target for a library built for alpha chains, so its abundance means little. V gene TRBV12-3 or TRBV12-4 combines with J gene TRBJ2-1, with 9 bases identical to TRBD2. V dropped 2 bases and J dropped 4; count of bases not matched to a gene: 3. The CDR3 runs to 15 residues. In DNA, the CDR3 is TGTGCCAGCAGTTTATCCCTAGCGGGATACAATGAGCAGTTCTTC. Translation gives CASSLSLAGYNEQFF.

This clonotype is termed medium-sized (0.01 to 0.1%). This beta chain slipped into a library made for alpha chains as a stray read, so its size is not meaningful. This chain connects TRBV20-1 to TRBJ2-7; the D gene is possibly TRBD1 (5 bases). Germline V lookup: CDR1 DFQATT, CDR2 SNEGSKA (reference sequence). The CDR3 has 13 amino acids. V lost 6 bases and J 4 bases, leaving 16 bases between the germline ends. CDR3 sequence: CSASTGKLYEQYV. For the CDR3, the DNA is TGCAGTGCCAGCACAGGAAAACTATACGAGCAGTACGTC.

This clonotype was detected ten times or more. This beta chain lies outside the target of a library built for alpha chains; its clone size means little. V gene TRBV12-3 or TRBV12-4 combines with J gene TRBJ2-3, with 12 bases aligning to TRBD2. The junction had 7 bases not matched to a gene; V was cut back by 5 bases and J by 4 bases. The CDR3 has 16 amino acids. The CDR3 nucleotides read TGTGCCAGCAGTGTCACTAGCGGGGGGATGTCAGATACGCAGTATTTT. Amino acid sequence: CASSVTSGGMSDTQYF.

This clonotype occurred many times. Being off target in a library aimed at alpha chains, this beta chain has a size of little meaning. This rearrangement joins TRBV28 to TRBJ2-1, with D possibly called TRBD1 or TRBD2 (5 bases each). The V and J ends lost 4 bases and 10 bases respectively, with 20 bases between them. CDR3 length equals 15 residues. CDR1 is MDHEN and CDR2 is SYDVKM in the germline V gene. The CDR3 spells CASSSTDRGRGEQFF. The DNA of the CDR3 is TGTGCCAGCAGTTCGACAGATAGGGGACGGGGAGAGCAGTTCTTC.

By its share, this clonotype is medium-sized (0.01 to 0.1%). The library was designed around alpha chains, so this beta chain is a stray read whose abundance carries little weight. The genes are TRBV19 and TRBJ1-5; D ambiguous. The V and J ends lost 3 bases and 0 bases respectively, with 3 bases between them. Germline V gene lookup returns CDR1 LNHDA and CDR2 SQIVND (reference sequence). The CDR3 is made up of 13 amino acids. CDR3 nucleotide sequence: TGTGCCAGTAGTATCACTAGCAATCAGCCCCAGCATTTT. It codes for CASSITSNQPQHF.

This clonotype is judged medium-sized. This beta chain came through as a stray read in a library set up for alpha chains, and its size says little. The chain carries TRBV30 and TRBJ1-1, with D hard to call. V lost 0 bases and J lost 4, with 9 bases in between. Germline assignment: CDR1 GTSNPN and CDR2 SVGIG (reference sequence). This CDR3 is built from 13 residues. The CDR3 sequence is CAWSVTGGTEAFF. The CDR3, as DNA: TGTGCCTGGAGTGTCACCGGTGGCACTGAAGCTTTCTTT. Looking up the rest from reference TRBV30 and TRBJ1-1 gives the full variable domain: SQTIHQWPATLVQPVGSPLSLECTVEGTSNPNLYWYRQAAGRGLQLLFYSVGIGQISSEVPQNLSASRPQDRQFILSSKKLLLSDSGFYLCAWSVTGGTEAFFGQGTRLTVV.